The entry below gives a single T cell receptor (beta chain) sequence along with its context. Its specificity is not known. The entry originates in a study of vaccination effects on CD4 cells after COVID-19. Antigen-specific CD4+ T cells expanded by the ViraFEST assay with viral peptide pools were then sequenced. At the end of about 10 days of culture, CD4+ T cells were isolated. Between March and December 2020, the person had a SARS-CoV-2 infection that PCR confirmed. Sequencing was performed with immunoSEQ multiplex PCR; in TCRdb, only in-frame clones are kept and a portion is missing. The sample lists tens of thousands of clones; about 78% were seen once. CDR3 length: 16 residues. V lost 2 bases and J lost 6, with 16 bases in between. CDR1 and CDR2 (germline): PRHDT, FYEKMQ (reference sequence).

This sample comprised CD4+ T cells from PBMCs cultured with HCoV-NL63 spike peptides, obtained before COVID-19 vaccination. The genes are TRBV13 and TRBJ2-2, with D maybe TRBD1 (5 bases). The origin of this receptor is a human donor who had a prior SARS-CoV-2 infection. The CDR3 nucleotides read TGTGCCAGCAGCTTAACAAGGCGGTGGGGCCCCGGGGAGCTGTTTTTT. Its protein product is CASSLTRRWGPGELFF.